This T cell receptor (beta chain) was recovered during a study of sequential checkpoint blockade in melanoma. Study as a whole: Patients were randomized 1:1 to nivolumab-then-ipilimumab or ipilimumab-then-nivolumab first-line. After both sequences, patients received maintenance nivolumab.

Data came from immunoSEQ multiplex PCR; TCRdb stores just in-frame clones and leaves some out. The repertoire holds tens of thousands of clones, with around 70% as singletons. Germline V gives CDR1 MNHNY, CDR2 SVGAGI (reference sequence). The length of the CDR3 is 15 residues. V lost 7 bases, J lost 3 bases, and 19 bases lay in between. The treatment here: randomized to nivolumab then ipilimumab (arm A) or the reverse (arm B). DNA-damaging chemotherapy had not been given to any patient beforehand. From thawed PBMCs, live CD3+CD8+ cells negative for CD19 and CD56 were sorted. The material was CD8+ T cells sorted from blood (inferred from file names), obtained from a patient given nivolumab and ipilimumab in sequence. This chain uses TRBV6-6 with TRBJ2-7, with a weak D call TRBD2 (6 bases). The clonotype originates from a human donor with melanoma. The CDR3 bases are TGTGCCAGCAACTTCAATTACGACGGGGGCTACGAGCAGTACTTC. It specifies CASNFNYDGGYEQYF.